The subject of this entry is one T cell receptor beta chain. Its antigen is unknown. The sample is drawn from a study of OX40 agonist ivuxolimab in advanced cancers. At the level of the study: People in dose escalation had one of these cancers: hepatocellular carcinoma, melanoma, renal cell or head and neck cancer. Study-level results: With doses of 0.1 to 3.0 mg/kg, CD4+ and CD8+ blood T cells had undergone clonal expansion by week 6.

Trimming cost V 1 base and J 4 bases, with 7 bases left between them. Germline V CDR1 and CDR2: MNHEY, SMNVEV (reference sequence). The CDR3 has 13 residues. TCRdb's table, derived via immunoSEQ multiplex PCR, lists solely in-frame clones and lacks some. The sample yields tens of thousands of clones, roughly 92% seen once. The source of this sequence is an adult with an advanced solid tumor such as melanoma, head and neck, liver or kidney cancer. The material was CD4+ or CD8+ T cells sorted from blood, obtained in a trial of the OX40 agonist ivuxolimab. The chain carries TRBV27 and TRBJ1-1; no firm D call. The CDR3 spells CASSLWPSTEAFF. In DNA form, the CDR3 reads TGTGCCAGCAGTTTATGGCCGAGCACTGAAGCTTTCTTT.